This T cell receptor (beta chain) was observed in a study of beta chain bispecific antibodies for T cell cancers. Study observations and caveats: Anti-TRBV12 exposure, compared with anti-CD19, reduced the TRBV12-3 proportion of TRBV signal by more than 98%. The leukemia cells, rather than normal T cells, gave most of the targeted TRBV signal.

TCRdb analysed the 5' RACE reads with MiXCR anew, one entry per CDR3 protein. The sample holds 20,000 to 25,000 distinct CDR3 sequences, more than 2% seen once. T cells were expanded from blood mononuclear cells for about three days with anti-CD3 OKT3 or CD3/CD28 beads. CDR1 and CDR2 (germline): SGHRS, YFSETQ. The V and J ends lost 0 bases and 1 base respectively, with 8 bases between them. The CDR3 runs to 15 residues. This clonotype was detected ten times or more. The antigen remains undetermined. The specimen comprised healthy donor T cells cultured with leukemia cells, sampled from a culture containing a bispecific antibody targeting TCR Vbeta12. The chain recombines TRBV5-1 with TRBJ1-3; no clear D. The receptor was derived from a human donor in good health. Some clones in this sample may be carry-over from other donors' samples. The CDR3 reads CASSLDPESGNTIYF. The CDR3 region has the DNA TGCGCCAGCAGCTTGGACCCGGAATCTGGAAACACCATATATTTT. Full variable domain (remainder filled in from reference TRBV5-1 and TRBJ1-3): KAGVTQTPRYLIKTRGQQVTLSCSPISGHRSVSWYQQTPGQGLQFLFEYFSETQRNKGNFPGRFSGRQFSNSRSEMNVSTLELGDSALYLCASSLDPESGNTIYFGEGSWLTVV.